The sequence of this TCR beta chain was determined in a study of blood T cell repertoires in COVID-19. Across the study: From T cells, B-cell-depleted T cells, or PBMCs came the material, which was cDNA or gDNA.

Germline values: CDR1 MDHEN, CDR2 SYDVKM. This CDR3 is built from 16 residues. Trimming cost V 5 bases and J 0 bases; bases outside gene matches: 6. Sequenced by immunoSEQ multiplex PCR; TCRdb stores in-frame clones only, minus some. This table holds some 49,000 clones, roughly 79% found once. This chain links TRBV28 with TRBJ2-3, with 9 nucleotides matching TRBD2. The receptor was isolated from a woman older than 75 with COVID-19, enrolled during active disease. The specimen sequenced was peripheral blood. The CDR3 protein is CASSDPGTSSTDTQYF. CDR3 nucleotide sequence: TGTGCCAGCAGTGACCCCGGGACTAGCAGCACAGATACGCAGTATTTT.